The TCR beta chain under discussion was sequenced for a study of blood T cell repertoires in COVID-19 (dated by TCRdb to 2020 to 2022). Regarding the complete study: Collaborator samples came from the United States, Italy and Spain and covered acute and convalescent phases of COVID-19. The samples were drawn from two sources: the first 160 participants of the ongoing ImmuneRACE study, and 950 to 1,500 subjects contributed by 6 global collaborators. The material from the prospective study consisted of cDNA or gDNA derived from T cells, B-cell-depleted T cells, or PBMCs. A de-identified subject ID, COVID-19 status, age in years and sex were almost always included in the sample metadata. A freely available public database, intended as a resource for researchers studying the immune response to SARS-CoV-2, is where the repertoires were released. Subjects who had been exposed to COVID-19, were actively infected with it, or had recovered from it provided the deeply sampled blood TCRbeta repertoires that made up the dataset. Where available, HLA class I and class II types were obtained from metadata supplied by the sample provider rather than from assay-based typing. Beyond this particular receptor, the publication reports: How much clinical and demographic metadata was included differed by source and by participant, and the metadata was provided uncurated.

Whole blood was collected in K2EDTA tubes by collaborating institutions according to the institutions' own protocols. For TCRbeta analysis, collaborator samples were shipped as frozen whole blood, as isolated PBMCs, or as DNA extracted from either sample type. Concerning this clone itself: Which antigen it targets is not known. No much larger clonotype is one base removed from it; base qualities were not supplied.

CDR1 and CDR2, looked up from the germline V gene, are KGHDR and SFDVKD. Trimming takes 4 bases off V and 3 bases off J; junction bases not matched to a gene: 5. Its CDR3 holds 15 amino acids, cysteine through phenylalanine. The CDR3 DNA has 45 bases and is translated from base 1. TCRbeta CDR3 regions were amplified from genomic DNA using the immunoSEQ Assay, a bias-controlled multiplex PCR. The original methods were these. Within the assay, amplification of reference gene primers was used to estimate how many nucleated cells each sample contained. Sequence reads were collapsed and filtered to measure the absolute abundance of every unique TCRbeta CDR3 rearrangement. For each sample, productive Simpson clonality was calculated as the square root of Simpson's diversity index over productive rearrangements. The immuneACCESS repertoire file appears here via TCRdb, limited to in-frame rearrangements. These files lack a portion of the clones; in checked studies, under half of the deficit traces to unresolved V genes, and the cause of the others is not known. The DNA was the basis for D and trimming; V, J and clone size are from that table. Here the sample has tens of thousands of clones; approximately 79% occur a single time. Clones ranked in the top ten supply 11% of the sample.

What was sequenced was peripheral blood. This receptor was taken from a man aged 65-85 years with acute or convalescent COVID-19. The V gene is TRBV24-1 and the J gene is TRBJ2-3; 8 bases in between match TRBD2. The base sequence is TGTGCCACCAGTGACCATAGCGGGGTGACAGATACGCAGTATTTT. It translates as CATSDHSGVTDTQYF.